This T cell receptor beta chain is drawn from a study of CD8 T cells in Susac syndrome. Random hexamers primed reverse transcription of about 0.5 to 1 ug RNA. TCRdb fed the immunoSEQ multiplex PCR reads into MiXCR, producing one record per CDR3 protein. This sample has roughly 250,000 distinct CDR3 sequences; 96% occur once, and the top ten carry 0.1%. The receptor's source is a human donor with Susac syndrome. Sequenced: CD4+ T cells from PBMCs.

The CDR3 here is CASVPGAADTQYF. The CDR3 DNA reads as TGTGCCAGCGTACCCGGGGCGGCGGATACGCAGTATTTT. V usage is TRBV27 and J usage is TRBJ2-3; D may be TRBD1 or TRBD2 (5 bases each). The germline V gene has CDR1 MNHEY and CDR2 SMNVEV (reference sequence). V was clipped by 8 bases and J by 6 bases, with 15 bases between them. The CDR3 totals 13 residues.